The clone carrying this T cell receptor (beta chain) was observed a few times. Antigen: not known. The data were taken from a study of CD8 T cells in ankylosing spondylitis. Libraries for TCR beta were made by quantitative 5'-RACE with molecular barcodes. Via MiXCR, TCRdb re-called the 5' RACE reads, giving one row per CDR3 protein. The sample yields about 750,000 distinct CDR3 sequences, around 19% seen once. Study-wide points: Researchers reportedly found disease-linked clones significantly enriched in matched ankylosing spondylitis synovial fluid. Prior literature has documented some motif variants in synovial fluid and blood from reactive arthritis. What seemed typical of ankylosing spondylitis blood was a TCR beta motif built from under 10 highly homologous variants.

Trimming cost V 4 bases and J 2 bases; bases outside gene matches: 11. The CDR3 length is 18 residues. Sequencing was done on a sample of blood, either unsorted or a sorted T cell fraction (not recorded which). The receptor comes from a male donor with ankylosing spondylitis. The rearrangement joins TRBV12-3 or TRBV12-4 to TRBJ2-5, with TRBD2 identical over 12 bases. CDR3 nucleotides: TGTGCCAGCAGTTGGGGACTAGCGGGCCACACTTTTCAAGAGACCCAGTACTTC. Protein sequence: CASSWGLAGHTFQETQYF.